This T cell receptor (beta chain) was retrieved from a study of T-cell memory formation after mild COVID-19. Overall study context: TCR clusters were mostly donor specific.

The table lists this clonotype with many counts. Its antigen is unidentified. The germline gives CDR1 SGHVS, CDR2 FNYEAQ. The trim removed 4 bases at V and 7 bases at J, leaving 6 bases unmatched. The CDR3 has 13 amino acids. It was 5'RACE with constant-segment primers that produced the TCR alpha and TCR beta cDNA libraries, which carried sample barcodes and UMIs. TCRdb re-called the 5' RACE reads with MiXCR, one entry per CDR3 protein. The table lists 400,000 or so distinct CDR3 sequences, 20% of them singletons. Study results and limitations: Clones that contracted from day 15 to 85 had balanced CD4/CD8; later expanders were CD4+ biased.

Sequences were obtained from PBMCs or a T cell subset sorted from them (not recorded which). This chain uses TRBV7-6 with TRBJ2-7; TRBD1 agrees at 8 bases. The sequence came from an adult woman who had mild COVID-19 (a few samples of this study predate the infection). Cell type and time point are not known. This CDR3 reads CASSSQGAREQYF. The CDR3, as DNA: TGTGCCAGCAGCTCCCAGGGGGCGCGGGAGCAGTACTTC.